Shown below are 31 T cell receptor beta chains from a single sample sequenced in a study of blood T cell repertoires in COVID-19. Repertoires were generated with immunoSEQ multiplex PCR, while TCRdb's copy carries only in-frame clones and drops some. The table shows fewer than 250,000 clones, with roughly 83% occurring only once. The specimen was peripheral blood. The origin of the receptors is a woman between 65 and 79 years old with active or convalescent COVID-19.

The chain joins TRBV7-9 to TRBJ2-7; 7 nucleotides line up with TRBD1. This CDR3 spans 14 amino acids. Germline CDR1 reads SEHNR; CDR2 reads FQNEAQ (reference sequence). Trimming removed 5 bases from V and 2 bases from J; junction bases left unmatched: 6. The CDR3, as DNA: TGTGCCAGCAGCCCCCCTGGGACAGCCTACGAGCAGTACTTC. Protein: CASSPPGTAYEQYF.

The gene calls are TRBV6-4 and TRBJ1-1; tentative D call: TRBD1 (6 bases). Germline V gene sequence: CDR1 MRHNA, CDR2 SNTAGT. Between the trimmed V and J ends, which lost 4 bases and 4 bases, there was a span of 16 bases. This CDR3 spans 15 amino acids. The CDR3 sequence is CASSAPGQKTTEAFF. CDR3 sequence (DNA): TGTGCCAGCAGTGCCCCAGGACAGAAAACCACTGAAGCTTTCTTT.

The chain joins TRBV7-9 to TRBJ2-3; D might be TRBD2 (6 bases). This CDR3 has 17 residues. Germline CDR1 reads SEHNR; CDR2 reads FQNEAQ (reference sequence). The V end lost 1 base, the J end lost 6 bases, and 20 bases lay between the germline ends. CDR3 region: CASSLGPVAGFGDTQYF. The CDR3 nucleotides are TGTGCCAGCAGCTTAGGGCCGGTCGCGGGATTTGGTGATACGCAGTATTTT.

The chain is built from TRBV9 and TRBJ2-2; the D is unclear. V lost 1 base and J lost 4, with 11 bases in between. Germline loops: CDR1 SGDLS, CDR2 YYNGEE. This CDR3 contains 15 residues. The CDR3 is CASSVRGGSTGELFF. For the CDR3, the DNA is TGTGCCAGCAGCGTAAGAGGCGGCAGCACCGGGGAGCTGTTTTTT.

Remarks on this clone: The junction differs from germline at one of its ends, possibly a read error. This chain links TRBV5-1 with TRBJ2-7; D possibly corresponds to TRBD2 (5 bases). This CDR3 region has 15 residues. Germline V CDR1 and CDR2: SGHRS, YFSETQ. The CDR3 spells CASRLVPTSSYEQYF. The CDR3 nucleotides read TGCGCCAGCAGATTGGTCCCCACTAGCTCCTACGAGCAGTACTTC.

The V gene is TRBV12-3 or TRBV12-4, the J gene TRBJ1-1; 8 bases line up with TRBD1. Trimming at V came to 6 bases and at J to 11 bases, leaving 8 bases not matched to a gene. CDR3 size: 12 residues. This CDR3 is CASSSRGQAAFF. CDR3 sequence (DNA): TGTGCCAGCAGCTCCAGGGGACAGGCGGCTTTCTTT.

The chain recombines TRBV4-1 with TRBJ1-6; D is unresolved. Trimming took off 1 base at V and 10 bases at J, with 11 bases between the two ends. CDR1 MGHRA and CDR2 YSYEKL come from the germline V gene. CDR3 length: 14 amino acids. The CDR3 nucleotides are TGCGCCAGCAGCCAAGCGTCCCTGGGCTCACCCCTCCACTTT. Its protein is CASSQASLGSPLHF.

V usage is TRBV3-1 (or the pseudogene TRBV3-2) and J usage is TRBJ2-1; D gene ambiguous. The CDR3 loop spans 15 amino acids. V was clipped by 4 bases and J by 0 bases, with 10 bases between them. The germline gives CDR1 LGHDT, CDR2 YNNKEL (reference sequence). The CDR3 region is CASSLLFSSYNEQFF. The CDR3 DNA reads as TGTGCCAGCAGCCTTTTGTTCAGCTCCTACAATGAGCAGTTCTTC.

This chain joins TRBV19 and TRBJ2-2; TRBD2 might be the D (6 bases). The V gene lost 7 bases and the J gene lost 0 bases, with 21 bases spanning the gap. Germline loops: CDR1 LNHDA, CDR2 SQIVND (reference sequence). There are 18 residues in the CDR3. CDR3 sequence (DNA): TGTGCCAGTACCCCTAATTTCCGGGACTTATCGAACACCGGGGAGCTGTTTTTT. It translates to CASTPNFRDLSNTGELFF.

The chain links TRBV5-1 to TRBJ1-1, with a weak D call TRBD1 (5 bases). CDR1 SGHRS and CDR2 YFSETQ come from the germline V gene. CDR3 length equals 15 residues. Trimming shortened V by 4 bases and J by 6 bases, and 19 bases separated the two germline ends. The CDR3 sequence: CASSRSVREGAEAFF. The CDR3 DNA is TGCGCCAGCAGCCGTTCCGTCAGGGAGGGCGCTGAAGCTTTCTTT.

The chain recombines TRBV6-5 with TRBJ2-7; a weak D match, TRBD2 (6 bases). Germline V gene lookup returns CDR1 MNHEY and CDR2 SVGAGI. V dropped 2 bases and J dropped 3 bases, with 11 bases sitting between them. This CDR3 region has 14 residues. This chain's CDR3 is CASSYRGELYEQYF. CDR3 nucleotide sequence: TGTGCCAGCAGTTACCGCGGGGAGCTCTACGAGCAGTACTTC.

The rearrangement joins TRBV19 to TRBJ1-5; perhaps TRBD1 as D (5 bases). Trimming removed 1 base from V and 7 bases from J, with 8 bases in between. This CDR3 region has 13 residues. The germline CDR1 and CDR2 sequences are LNHDA and SQIVND (reference sequence). The CDR3 nucleotides read TGTGCCAGTAGTATAGGTAGGGGCCAGCCCCAGCATTTT. It specifies CASSIGRGQPQHF.

The chain is built from TRBV5-7 and TRBJ2-3; 9 nucleotides agree with TRBD2. TRBV5-7 belongs to the ORF category, with a function that is uncertain. The CDR3 has 15 residues. V shed 3 bases and J 3 bases; nucleotides not matched to a gene: 5. The CDR3 DNA reads TGTGCCAGCAGCTCCTTAGCGGGAGTGACAGATACGCAGTATTTT. Translation: CASSSLAGVTDTQYF.

The gene calls are TRBV5-6 and TRBJ2-7; D not resolved. The germline gives CDR1 SGHDT, CDR2 YYEEEE. This CDR3 has 11 residues. Trimming shortened V by 4 bases and J by 0 bases, and 2 bases separated the two germline ends. For the CDR3, the DNA is TGTGCCAGCAGCCGCTCCTACGAGCAGTACTTC. It encodes CASSRSYEQYF.

In regard to this clone: One end of the junction is discordant with germline, which a read error may explain. The chain uses TRBV7-7 and TRBJ2-3; D ambiguous. Germline V gene data show CDR1 as SSHAT and CDR2 as FNYEAQ (reference sequence). The CDR3 consists of 16 residues. The CDR3 region has the DNA TGTGCTAGCAGCTTAGGGTCAGGATCTAGCACAGATACGCAGTATTTT. Translated: CASSLGSGSSTDTQYF.

This clone was observed once. As DNA, the CDR3 is TGTGCCAGCAGCTTAAACGCGGGAGTAGAGGAGACCCAGTACTTC. Protein sequence: CASSLNAGVEETQYF. This chain joins TRBV5-4 and TRBJ2-5; 7 positions match TRBD2. CDR1 is SGHNT, CDR2 YYREEE, per germline (reference sequence). V shed 2 bases and J 5 bases; nucleotides not matched to a gene: 9. This CDR3 has 15 residues.

The chain uses TRBV19 and TRBJ2-3; TRBD2 aligns across 11 bases. Germline V lookup: CDR1 LNHDA, CDR2 SQIVND (reference sequence). The CDR3 is 14 amino acids. After removal of 8 bases from V and 3 bases from J, the junction contained 4 bases not matched to a gene. The CDR3 sequence: CASGIAGGTDTQYF. For the CDR3, the DNA is TGTGCCAGTGGCATAGCGGGAGGGACAGATACGCAGTATTTT.

This clone was detected a few times. The chain links TRBV6-5 to TRBJ2-7; 12 positions match TRBD2. The trim removed 6 bases at V and 6 bases at J, leaving 3 bases unmatched. Germline V gene sequence: CDR1 MNHEY, CDR2 SVGAGI. This CDR3 has 13 amino acids. Here the CDR3 reads CASRLAGGSEQYF. For the CDR3, the DNA is TGTGCCAGCAGACTAGCGGGAGGCAGCGAGCAGTACTTC.

CDR3 in amino acids: CASSQDEASGGAYEQYF. The CDR3 region has the DNA TGTGCCAGCAGCCAAGATGAAGCTAGCGGGGGGGCCTACGAGCAGTACTTC. V gene TRBV4-2 combines with J gene TRBJ2-7, with 12 bases matching TRBD2. This CDR3 has 17 amino acids. Germline CDR1 and CDR2: LGHNA and YNFKEQ. The V and J ends lost 0 bases and 2 bases, in that order; junction bases with no gene match: 5.

The chain recombines TRBV5-1 with TRBJ2-1; the D gene is possibly TRBD2 (6 bases). Germline V gives CDR1 SGHRS, CDR2 YFSETQ. V gave up 2 bases and J gave up 2 bases, with 11 bases separating them. The CDR3 is made up of 15 amino acids. CDR3 sequence: CASSFGGLPYNEQFF. Here the CDR3 DNA reads TGCGCCAGCAGCTTCGGGGGACTGCCCTACAATGAGCAGTTCTTC.

The chain combines TRBV25-1 with TRBJ1-5; 8 bases agree with TRBD1. V lost 6 bases, J lost 9 bases, and 19 bases stayed unmatched. Germline values: CDR1 MGHDK, CDR2 SYGVNS. The CDR3 runs to 17 residues. The CDR3 DNA reads as TGTGCCAGCAGGACCGAAGGGGACAGGCCCGATCTGCTGCCCCAGCATTTT. The encoded protein is CASRTEGDRPDLLPQHF. Full variable domain (outside the CDR3, taken from reference TRBV25-1 and TRBJ1-5): EADIYQTPRYLVIGTGKKITLECSQTMGHDKMYWYQQDPGMELHLIHYSYGVNSTEKGDLSSESTVSRIRTEHFPLTLESARPSHTSQYLCASRTEGDRPDLLPQHFGDGTRLSIL.

The CDR3 DNA reads as TGTGCCAGCAGTTTGTTGGGAGGGAGTTCTGGGGCCAACGTCCTGACTTTC. Encoded protein: CASSLLGGSSGANVLTF. The V and J genes are TRBV28 and TRBJ2-6, with 7 bases that match TRBD2. V shed 3 bases and J 1 base; nucleotides not matched to a gene: 6. The CDR3 loop spans 17 amino acids. Germline CDR1 is MDHEN and CDR2 is SYDVKM.

The J gene is TRBJ2-2, the V gene TRBV27; possibly TRBD1 for D (6 bases). CDR1 and CDR2 from the germline V gene are MNHEY and SMNVEV (reference sequence). The CDR3 is 15 amino acids. The V end was cut by 3 bases, the J end by 7 bases, with 15 bases between. Here the CDR3 reads CASSLRYRVHGELFF. The CDR3 region has the DNA TGTGCCAGCAGTTTGCGGTACAGGGTGCACGGGGAGCTGTTTTTT.

The chain carries TRBV4-2 and TRBJ2-7; 7 positions agree with TRBD2. Germline V gives CDR1 LGHNA, CDR2 YNFKEQ. The CDR3 length is 16 residues. J lost 0 bases, V lost 2 bases, and 7 bases had no gene match. CDR3 coding DNA: TGTGCCAGCAGCCAATCAACTAGCGCCAGCTCCTACGAGCAGTACTTC. Its protein is CASSQSTSASSYEQYF.

The rearrangement uses TRBV2 and TRBJ2-1; TRBD2 matches at 10 bases. CDR3 size: 15 residues. Trimming removed 6 bases from V and 5 bases from J; junction bases left unmatched: 7. CDR1 and CDR2 (germline): SNHLY, FYNNEI. Here the CDR3 DNA reads TGTGCCAGCAGATCCCGGACTAGCGGACACAATGAGCAGTTCTTC. Residues: CASRSRTSGHNEQFF.

Comment on this clone: A junction end diverges from the germline sequence, so it may reflect a read error. This sequence joins TRBV6-5 and TRBJ2-1, with 11 bases matching TRBD2. The germline gives CDR1 MNHEY, CDR2 SVGAGI. The CDR3 is made up of 12 amino acids. The CDR3 DNA is TGTGCCAGCAGTACCTCTAGCGGGGGGACTATCTTC. This gives the protein CASSTSSGGTIF.

The genes are TRBV4-3 and TRBJ1-5; D gene unclear. V lost 0 bases, J lost 6 bases, and 12 bases lay in between. The CDR3 runs to 15 residues. Germline values: CDR1 LGHNA, CDR2 YSLEER. CDR3 sequence reads: CASSQDHGGPQPQHF. DNA for the CDR3: TGCGCCAGCAGCCAAGATCATGGCGGGCCTCAGCCCCAGCATTTT.

This chain connects TRBV11-3 to TRBJ2-7, with 10 bases fitting TRBD1. The CDR3 has 14 residues. With V trimmed by 5 bases and J by 5 bases, 6 bases remained unmatched. From germline, CDR1 is SGHNT and CDR2 YENEEA. The CDR3 is CASSPGTGDHEQYF. The CDR3 bases are TGTGCCAGCAGCCCCGGGACAGGGGACCACGAGCAGTACTTC.

The chain combines TRBV9 with TRBJ2-5, with D uncertain. CDR1 is SGDLS and CDR2 is YYNGEE in the germline V gene. The CDR3 loop spans 14 amino acids. The V gene lost 0 bases and the J gene lost 5 bases, with 11 bases spanning the gap. The chain's CDR3 is CASSVDVPGETQYF. For the CDR3, the DNA is TGTGCCAGCAGCGTAGACGTTCCCGGGGAGACCCAGTACTTC.

V usage is TRBV3-1 (or the pseudogene TRBV3-2) and J usage is TRBJ2-6; 10 positions agree with TRBD1. The length of the CDR3 is 15 residues. Germline values: CDR1 LGHDT, CDR2 YNNKEL (reference sequence). With V trimmed by 3 bases and J by 14 bases, 10 bases remained unmatched. The CDR3 reads CASSHRDRGASILTF. The CDR3 DNA sequence: TGTGCCAGCAGCCATCGGGACAGGGGCGCCTCCATCCTGACTTTC.

CDR3 DNA: TGTGCCAGCAGTGAAGGTGGCAGCTACGAGCAGTACTTC. Protein sequence: CASSEGGSYEQYF. The chain links TRBV6-1 to TRBJ2-7; no clear D gene. CDR3 size: 13 residues. Trimming removed 1 base from V and 3 bases from J, with 7 bases in between. Germline CDR1 is MNHNS and CDR2 is SASEGT.